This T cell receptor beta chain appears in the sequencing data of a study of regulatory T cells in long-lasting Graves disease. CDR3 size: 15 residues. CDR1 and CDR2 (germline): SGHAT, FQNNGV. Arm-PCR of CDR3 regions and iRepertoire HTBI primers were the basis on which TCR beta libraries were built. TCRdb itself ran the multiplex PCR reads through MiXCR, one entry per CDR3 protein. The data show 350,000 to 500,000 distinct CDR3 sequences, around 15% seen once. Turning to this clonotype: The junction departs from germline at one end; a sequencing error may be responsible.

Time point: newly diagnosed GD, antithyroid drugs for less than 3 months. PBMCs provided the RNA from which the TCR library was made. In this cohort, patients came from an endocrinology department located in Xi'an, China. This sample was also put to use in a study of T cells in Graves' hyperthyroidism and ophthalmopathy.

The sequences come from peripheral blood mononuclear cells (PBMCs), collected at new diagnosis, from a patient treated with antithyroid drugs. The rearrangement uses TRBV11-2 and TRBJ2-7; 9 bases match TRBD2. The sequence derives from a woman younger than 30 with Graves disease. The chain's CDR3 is CASSSGGTSFYERYF. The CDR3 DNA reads TGTGCCAGCAGCAGCGGTGGGACTAGCTTCTACGAGCGGTACTTC.